This is a list of T cell receptor beta chains from one sample in a study of T cells after yellow fever vaccination. MiXCR, run by TCRdb on the 5' RACE reads, gives a single entry per CDR3 protein. The profile covers approximately 110,000 distinct CDR3 sequences, with 8.4% appearing a single time and around 25% taken by the ten largest. The sample in question was CD8+ T cells sorted from PBMCs, obtained 45 days after the yellow fever booster vaccination. The receptors shown here come from a man younger than 40 who received the YFV17D yellow fever vaccine. CDR3s include the opening cysteine and the closing phenylalanine or tryptophan. Fields, in order: V gene, D gene, J gene, CDR3 length, clone size, CDR3 DNA, CDR3 protein. The D gene is left open where the match is weak. Not all rows give a size; the values are once, few, many and, for expanded clones, a class.

V gene: TRBV7-9
D gene: -
J gene: TRBJ2-7
CDR3 length: 15
clone size: many
CDR3 DNA: TGTGCCAGCAGCTTCGAGGAAAGTTACTCCTACGAGCAGTACTTC
CDR3 protein: CASSFEESYSYEQYF

V gene: TRBV5-1
D gene: TRBD1
J gene: TRBJ1-2
CDR3 length: 10
clone size: -
CDR3 DNA: TGCGCCAGCAGGCGGACAGGGGGCACCTTC
CDR3 protein: CASRRTGGTF

V gene: TRBV15
D gene: -
J gene: TRBJ2-3
CDR3 length: 12
clone size: many
CDR3 DNA: TGTGCCACCAGCAGTACTGTGGATACGCAGTATTTT
CDR3 protein: CATSSTVDTQYF

V gene: TRBV4-3
D gene: TRBD1
J gene: TRBJ2-1
CDR3 length: 14
clone size: many
CDR3 DNA: TGCGCCAGCAGCCAAATAATGACAGGGAATGAGCAGTTCTTC
CDR3 protein: CASSQIMTGNEQFF

V gene: TRBV19
D gene: TRBD1
J gene: TRBJ1-1
CDR3 length: 15
clone size: few
CDR3 DNA: TGTGCCAGTAGTATAGTGGGACAGGGTATCCCTGAAGCTTTCTTT
CDR3 protein: CASSIVGQGIPEAFF

V gene: TRBV4-3
D gene: TRBD1
J gene: TRBJ2-3
CDR3 length: 16
clone size: many
CDR3 DNA: TGCGCCAGCAGTCATACGACAGGGGGTTTCACAGATACGCAGTATTTT
CDR3 protein: CASSHTTGGFTDTQYF

V gene: TRBV2
D gene: -
J gene: TRBJ2-7
CDR3 length: 15
clone size: many
CDR3 DNA: TGTGCCAGCAGTGAAGCACTGGCGGGAAATTACGAGCAGTACTTC
CDR3 protein: CASSEALAGNYEQYF

V gene: TRBV7-9
D gene: -
J gene: TRBJ2-1
CDR3 length: 15
clone size: -
CDR3 DNA: TGTGCCAGCAGCTTAGAAGGGACCAGTTACTATGAGCAGTTCTTC
CDR3 protein: CASSLEGTSYYEQFF

V gene: TRBV7-9
D gene: TRBD2
J gene: TRBJ2-7
CDR3 length: 17
clone size: few
CDR3 DNA: TGTGCCAGCAGCTTCGGGACTAGCGGGCCGATCTCCTACGAGCAGTACTTC
CDR3 protein: CASSFGTSGPISYEQYF

V gene: TRBV6-5
D gene: TRBD1
J gene: TRBJ2-5
CDR3 length: 15
clone size: many
CDR3 DNA: TGTGCCAGCAGTTACTCGGAGGGACAGGGAGAGACCCAGTACTTC
CDR3 protein: CASSYSEGQGETQYF

V gene: TRBV9
D gene: TRBD2
J gene: TRBJ2-1
CDR3 length: 12
clone size: many
CDR3 DNA: TGTGCCACCGGCGGGGGTTACAATGAGCAGTTCTTC
CDR3 protein: CATGGGYNEQFF

V gene: TRBV12-3/TRBV12-4
D gene: TRBD2
J gene: TRBJ2-5
CDR3 length: 15
clone size: -
CDR3 DNA: TGTGCCAGCAGTTTGAGCCTAGCGGGACAAGAGACCCAGTACTTC
CDR3 protein: CASSLSLAGQETQYF

V gene: TRBV6-5
D gene: -
J gene: TRBJ2-7
CDR3 length: 14
clone size: few
CDR3 DNA: TGTGCCAGCAGTTACTCGAGTGGGGGGCACGAGCAGTACTTC
CDR3 protein: CASSYSSGGHEQYF

V gene: TRBV3-1
D gene: -
J gene: TRBJ1-2
CDR3 length: 14
clone size: many
CDR3 DNA: TGTGCCAGCAGCCCAATTCGGACTACGGAAGGCTACACCTTC
CDR3 protein: CASSPIRTTEGYTF

V gene: TRBV28
D gene: TRBD1
J gene: TRBJ1-6
CDR3 length: 14
clone size: many
CDR3 DNA: TGTGCCAGCAGTTCGACAGGGTCGGGATCACCCCTCCACTTT
CDR3 protein: CASSSTGSGSPLHF

V gene: TRBV9
D gene: TRBD2
J gene: TRBJ2-1
CDR3 length: 18
clone size: many
CDR3 DNA: TGTGCCAGCAGCGGCACACTCTATCTAGCGGGAGTAGGCAATGAGCAGTTCTTC
CDR3 protein: CASSGTLYLAGVGNEQFF

V gene: TRBV7-6
D gene: TRBD2
J gene: TRBJ2-3
CDR3 length: 16
clone size: -
CDR3 DNA: TGTGCCAGCAGCTTAGTAGCTGCTAGCGGGGGGAGGACGCAGTATTTT
CDR3 protein: CASSLVAASGGRTQYF

V gene: TRBV2
D gene: TRBD2
J gene: TRBJ2-1
CDR3 length: 18
clone size: many
CDR3 DNA: TGTGCCAGCAGCCGGGGTTTAGCGGGAGGGAGCTCCTACAATGAGCAGTTCTTC
CDR3 protein: CASSRGLAGGSSYNEQFF

V gene: TRBV4-1
D gene: TRBD2
J gene: TRBJ2-1
CDR3 length: 14
clone size: many
CDR3 DNA: TGCGCCAGCAGCCAGACGGGGGGCTACAATGAGCAGTTCTTC
CDR3 protein: CASSQTGGYNEQFF

V gene: TRBV12-3/TRBV12-4
D gene: -
J gene: TRBJ1-1
CDR3 length: 11
clone size: many
CDR3 DNA: TGTGCCAGCAGCTTTGGAACTGAAGCTTTCTTT
CDR3 protein: CASSFGTEAFF

V gene: TRBV5-1
D gene: -
J gene: TRBJ2-1
CDR3 length: 14
clone size: many
CDR3 DNA: TGCGCCAGCAGCTTGATGGACAGAAACAATGAGCAGTTCTTC
CDR3 protein: CASSLMDRNNEQFF

V gene: TRBV5-1
D gene: -
J gene: TRBJ2-1
CDR3 length: 15
clone size: few
CDR3 DNA: TGCGCCAGCAGCTTGGTAGGGAGCTCCTACAATGAGCAGTTCTTC
CDR3 protein: CASSLVGSSYNEQFF

V gene: TRBV3-1
D gene: -
J gene: TRBJ2-3
CDR3 length: 16
clone size: many
CDR3 DNA: TGTGCCAGCAGCCAATCACACCCAGCGGTCACAGATACGCAGTATTTT
CDR3 protein: CASSQSHPAVTDTQYF

V gene: TRBV28
D gene: -
J gene: TRBJ2-6
CDR3 length: 16
clone size: many
CDR3 DNA: TGTGCCAGCAGTTTCTCCGTCTCCTCTGGGGCCAACGTCCTGACTTTC
CDR3 protein: CASSFSVSSGANVLTF

V gene: TRBV2
D gene: -
J gene: TRBJ2-7
CDR3 length: 12
clone size: many
CDR3 DNA: TGTGCCAGCAGGGGAGGTCTTTACGAGCAGTACTTC
CDR3 protein: CASRGGLYEQYF

V gene: TRBV7-6
D gene: TRBD2
J gene: TRBJ2-1
CDR3 length: 17
clone size: few
CDR3 DNA: TGTGCCAGCAGCTTACCCGGACTAGCGGGATCCTACAATGAGCAGTTCTTC
CDR3 protein: CASSLPGLAGSYNEQFF

V gene: TRBV14
D gene: TRBD2
J gene: TRBJ2-1
CDR3 length: 14
clone size: few
CDR3 DNA: TGTGCCAGCAGCCTCGGACTAGCGAGCGATGAGCAGTTCTTC
CDR3 protein: CASSLGLASDEQFF

V gene: TRBV11-2
D gene: -
J gene: TRBJ2-1
CDR3 length: 18
clone size: few
CDR3 DNA: TGTGCCAGCAGCCCTACTACGTCGTCCCCGGGCTCCTACAATGAGCAGTTCTTC
CDR3 protein: CASSPTTSSPGSYNEQFF

V gene: TRBV7-9
D gene: TRBD1
J gene: TRBJ1-2
CDR3 length: 17
clone size: few
CDR3 DNA: TGTGCCAGCAGCTCGTGGCAGGACAGGGGTTCCAACTATGGCTACACCTTC
CDR3 protein: CASSSWQDRGSNYGYTF

V gene: TRBV19
D gene: -
J gene: TRBJ2-1
CDR3 length: 17
clone size: few
CDR3 DNA: TGTGCCAGTAGTATAACTGAGGTGCGGGAAGGGTTCGTGGGGCAGTTCTTC
CDR3 protein: CASSITEVREGFVGQFF

V gene: TRBV6-1
D gene: -
J gene: TRBJ2-7
CDR3 length: 10
clone size: many
CDR3 DNA: TGTGCCAGCCTTGAATACGAGCAGTACTTC
CDR3 protein: CASLEYEQYF

V gene: TRBV20-1
D gene: TRBD1
J gene: TRBJ2-3
CDR3 length: 15
clone size: many
CDR3 DNA: TGCAGTGCTAGAACAGGGGCCTTAAGCACAGATACGCAGTATTTT
CDR3 protein: CSARTGALSTDTQYF

V gene: TRBV7-6
D gene: TRBD2
J gene: TRBJ2-1
CDR3 length: 15
clone size: many
CDR3 DNA: TGTGCCAGCAGCCATATAGCGGGAGGGCCGTATGAGCAGTTCTTC
CDR3 protein: CASSHIAGGPYEQFF

V gene: TRBV21-1
D gene: -
J gene: TRBJ2-3
CDR3 length: 15
clone size: -
CDR3 DNA: TGTTCCAGCAGCGACATTGACGGGAGCACAGATACGCAGTATTTT
CDR3 protein: CSSSDIDGSTDTQYF

V gene: TRBV7-9
D gene: -
J gene: TRBJ1-1
CDR3 length: 14
clone size: many
CDR3 DNA: TGTGCCAGCAGCTCCCCCGGGGGATACACTGAAGCTTTCTTT
CDR3 protein: CASSSPGGYTEAFF

V gene: TRBV12-3/TRBV12-4
D gene: -
J gene: TRBJ2-7
CDR3 length: 14
clone size: once
CDR3 DNA: TGTGCCAGCAGTTTAACACGGACGGGTTACGAGCAGTACTTC
CDR3 protein: CASSLTRTGYEQYF

V gene: TRBV5-6
D gene: TRBD2
J gene: TRBJ2-7
CDR3 length: 15
clone size: many
CDR3 DNA: TGTGCCAGCAGCTTGGTCGGGAGGGCCTCCTACGAGCAGTACTTC
CDR3 protein: CASSLVGRASYEQYF

V gene: TRBV4-3
D gene: TRBD2
J gene: TRBJ2-3
CDR3 length: 16
clone size: many
CDR3 DNA: TGCGCCAGCAGCCCCAGAGGACTAGCGGACACAGATACGCAGTATTTT
CDR3 protein: CASSPRGLADTDTQYF

V gene: TRBV3-1
D gene: TRBD2
J gene: TRBJ2-7
CDR3 length: 15
clone size: many
CDR3 DNA: TGTGCCAGCAGCCAAGCCCTAGCGGGAGCCTACGAGCAGTACTTC
CDR3 protein: CASSQALAGAYEQYF

V gene: TRBV30
D gene: -
J gene: TRBJ1-1
CDR3 length: 10
clone size: few
CDR3 DNA: TGTGCCTGGGGGCACACTGAAGCTTTCTTT
CDR3 protein: CAWGHTEAFF

V gene: TRBV4-2
D gene: -
J gene: TRBJ2-1
CDR3 length: 16
clone size: many
CDR3 DNA: TGTGCCAGCAGCCAAGGAGGTCCTTCCGGTTACAATGAGCAGTTCTTC
CDR3 protein: CASSQGGPSGYNEQFF

V gene: TRBV30
D gene: TRBD2
J gene: TRBJ2-1
CDR3 length: 15
clone size: -
CDR3 DNA: TGTGCCTGGAGTGTATTACTAGCGGGAGTTAATGAGCAGTTCTTC
CDR3 protein: CAWSVLLAGVNEQFF

V gene: TRBV9
D gene: -
J gene: TRBJ1-1
CDR3 length: 14
clone size: many
CDR3 DNA: TGTGCCAGCAGTGGTTCGGTCTTAGACACTGAAGCTTTCTTT
CDR3 protein: CASSGSVLDTEAFF

V gene: TRBV3-1
D gene: -
J gene: TRBJ2-7
CDR3 length: 12
clone size: many
CDR3 DNA: TGTGCCAGCAGCCAAGTCACGTACGAGCAGTACTTC
CDR3 protein: CASSQVTYEQYF

V gene: TRBV14
D gene: -
J gene: TRBJ2-2
CDR3 length: 13
clone size: few
CDR3 DNA: TGTGCCAGCAGCCAGTCCATGACCGGGGAGCTGTTTTTT
CDR3 protein: CASSQSMTGELFF

V gene: TRBV7-9
D gene: -
J gene: TRBJ2-7
CDR3 length: 16
clone size: -
CDR3 DNA: TGTGCCAGCAGCTTAAAGGGTTTTGGCCCACCTTGGGAGCAGTACTTC
CDR3 protein: CASSLKGFGPPWEQYF

V gene: TRBV12-3/TRBV12-4
D gene: -
J gene: TRBJ2-2
CDR3 length: 15
clone size: -
CDR3 DNA: TGTGCCAGCAGTTTTTTATTGGGCAACACCGGGGAGCTGTTTTTT
CDR3 protein: CASSFLLGNTGELFF

V gene: TRBV15
D gene: TRBD2
J gene: TRBJ2-7
CDR3 length: 16
clone size: many
CDR3 DNA: TGTGCCACCAGCAGAGGACTAGCGGGAGAAGGCTACGAGCAGTACTTC
CDR3 protein: CATSRGLAGEGYEQYF